The T cell receptor beta chain described here comes from a study of shared clonotypes between healthy human individuals (dated by TCRdb to the early 2020s). Study-level background: The cohort included three men and a couple of women between 18 and 49 years of age. Blood TCR repertoires of a handful of healthy adults were deeply sequenced to estimate repertoire size and the extent of clonotype sharing between individuals. Per donor, three plates each were used for CD4 naive and CD4 memory, two for CD8 naive, and one for CD8 memory. Leukapheresis yielded between about 0.85 and 9.5 billion PBMCs per donor. To increase sequencing depth and limit assay-specific biases, different laboratories used diverse techniques to prepare libraries and sequence TCR repertoires. The investigation overall reported the following: Even with the large sequencing depth, rarefaction of the sorted-subset datasets indicated that sequencing was incomplete. Compared with non-shared clonotypes, the clonotypes found in all four sorted-subset donors had higher generation probabilities. Estimated clonotype richness was generally larger for naive than for memory subsets. Based on pairwise subsampling, the degree of clonotype sharing among donors was expected to be affected by sequencing depth. About 4.5% of naive CD4, 3.5% of naive CD8, 2.3% of memory CD4, and around 0.4% of memory CD8 clonotypes were shared across several donors. Sampling was restricted to blood, and TCR repertoires in tissue are likely to differ from TCR repertoires in blood. Because the study included only a small number of donors, the genetic and exposure-history diversity represented was limited.

Using the deep immunoSEQ assay, multiplex PCR amplified TCR CDR3 regions from genomic DNA. Extracted genomic DNA from each cell subset was distributed evenly across all wells of several immunoSEQ 96-well plates, and each plate was treated as a replicate. Each replicate PCR for sorted subsets received roughly 0.2 ug genomic DNA, equal to about 30,000 T cell genomes. Purified libraries were measured with a Qubit 3.0 fluorometer, size-checked on a Bioanalyzer 2100, and measured again with the KAPA Library Quantification kit. Every immunoSEQ 96-well plate was sequenced on a dedicated single-read 150-cycle Illumina NextSeq 550 flow cell. In the paper's pipeline: The immunoSEQ output contained only junctional sequences without quality scores, so filtering could not match that applied to full-length reads. To assign V/J genes and CDR3, sequences were annotated against IMGT germline references using PyIR, a Python wrapper for IgBLAST v1.9. Any read was removed if the V/J assignment was weak (E-value above 1e-6), the CDR3 was missing, or the read contained stop codons, out-of-frame junctions, or ambiguous translated residues. A V3J clonotype was defined by an identical inferred V gene, J gene, and CDR3 amino acid sequence. The percentage overlap between two repertoires was calculated by dividing the number of shared unique clonotypes by the size of the smaller repertoire. Repertoire richness was assessed with RTK rarefaction, the Chao1 estimator, and Recon v2.1 estimates of unobserved clonotypes. Generation probabilities were computed with OLGA for all TCRbeta clonotypes obtained by the gDNA method from a few donors. This immuneACCESS table, as held by TCRdb, lists in-frame sequences with V and J called but not all clones. Of the missing ones, under half trace to an unresolved V gene in checked studies; the others have no known cause. The V and J calls and the clone size are those of that table, but D and trimming were determined from the DNA. For this sample the table gives millions of clones, of which roughly 91% were detected only once. The ten largest clones represent under 2% of the sample.

On this clone: No cognate antigen has been identified for it. Per-nucleotide qualities are absent, and no much larger clonotype sits a single base away.

CD8 naive samples consisted of CD45RO-negative cells that were positively selected for CCR7, yielding a CD45RA+CCR7+ population without TemRA cells. The donors were healthy, HIV-negative adults with no recently reported acute infections or vaccinations. Every donor was a Caucasian adult residing in Nashville, Tennessee, USA. After blood collection by leukapheresis, PBMCs were isolated using Ficoll-Histopaque density gradient centrifugation and then cryopreserved in the vapor phase of liquid nitrogen. Analytical flow cytometry was used to check the purity and quantity of each magnetically sorted T cell population. Genomic DNA was isolated from every sorted fraction and measured by UV absorbance on a Nanodrop 2000c. There are 13 amino acids in the CDR3, from cysteine to phenylalanine inclusive. The read is trimmed to its CDR3 DNA, 39 bases read in frame from base 1. Trimming at the junction amounts to 3 bases on V and 6 bases on J, and the germline ends lie 11 bases apart. Via the germline V gene, CDR1 is ENHRY and CDR2 SYGVKD.

Recombination connected TRBV10-3 to TRBJ1-1, with a tentative D gene TRBD1 over 5 matching bases. The source of this sequence is a man younger than 30 in good health. Some clones in this sample may be carry-over from other donors' samples. The sequenced material came from naive CD8+ T cells from PBMCs. In light of the paper, this sample's cell subset or site label describes: CD45RA+CCR7+. DNA sequence: TGTGCCATCAGTGATGCGGGGGTGTCTGAAGCTTTCTTT. It translates to CAISDAGVSEAFF.